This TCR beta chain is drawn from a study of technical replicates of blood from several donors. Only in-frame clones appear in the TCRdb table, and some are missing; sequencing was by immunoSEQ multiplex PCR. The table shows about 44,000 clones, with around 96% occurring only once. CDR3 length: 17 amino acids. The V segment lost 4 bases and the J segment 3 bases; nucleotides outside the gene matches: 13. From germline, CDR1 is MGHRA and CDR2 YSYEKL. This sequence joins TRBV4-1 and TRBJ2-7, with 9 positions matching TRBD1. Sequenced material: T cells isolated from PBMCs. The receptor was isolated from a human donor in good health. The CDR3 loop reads CASSPTFQGQGVYEQYF. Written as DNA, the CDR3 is TGCGCCAGCAGCCCGACCTTCCAGGGACAGGGTGTCTACGAGCAGTACTTC.